This T cell receptor beta chain came from a study of cytomegalovirus exposure and HLA in healthy donors. Broader study findings: There were reportedly fewer N-insertions in an Asian-associated ancestry cluster than the approximately 670-donor mean, in a later analysis. An analysis that came later showed most CMV-associated TCR beta chains appearing HLA-restricted. TCR beta V segments were, for the most part, productive about 90% or about 30% of the time in an earlier analysis.

Notes on this clone: Its specificity is not known.

Germline V gene lookup returns CDR1 SGHAT and CDR2 FQNNGV. The ends were cut back, 1 base at V and 5 bases at J, with 11 bases in the middle. The CDR3 has 14 amino acids. The PCR ran on 60 Vbeta and 13 Jbeta primers. Sequencing used immunoSEQ multiplex PCR; TCRdb keeps in-frame clones, though not all of them. Its listing shows 150,000 to 200,000 clones. Those who donated were healthy bone marrow donors. The TCR sequence derives from a man aged 25 to 40 in good health and CMV-seronegative. Sequenced sample: PBMCs. The rearrangement uses TRBV11-2 and TRBJ1-1; D remains unclear. The CDR3 region is CASSLAGVRTEAFF. CDR3 sequence (DNA): TGTGCCAGCAGCTTAGCCGGGGTAAGGACTGAAGCTTTCTTT. The full variable domain, rest sourced from reference TRBV11-2 and TRBJ1-1, is EAGVAQSPRYKIIEKRQSVAFWCNPISGHATLYWYQQILGQGPKLLIQFQNNGVVDDSQLPKDRFSAERLKGVDSTLKIQPAKLEDSAVYLCASSLAGVRTEAFFGQGTRLTVV.